The source of this T cell receptor beta chain is a study of blood T cell repertoires in COVID-19. For the study at large: The study drew acute and convalescent COVID-19 samples from the United States, Italy and Spain. The cDNA or gDNA used as material had been derived from T cells, B-cell-depleted T cells, or PBMCs.

Methods used by the authors: Reference gene primer amplification gave estimated nucleated cell counts. Assay: immunoSEQ multiplex PCR; the TCRdb copy retains only in-frame clones and omits some. V and J calls and clone size come straight from that table; D and trimming were deduced from the DNA. The sample yields 200,000 to 250,000 clones, 83% seen once. CDR3 length equals 15 residues. From germline, CDR1 is MDHEN and CDR2 SYDVKM. Trimming took off 5 bases at V and 6 bases at J, with 20 bases between the two ends. This TCR was recovered from a woman aged 50 to 65 with acute or convalescent COVID-19. The sequenced sample consisted of peripheral blood. This chain connects TRBV28 to TRBJ2-7, with D possibly TRBD2 on 5 matching bases. The CDR3 loop is CASSPTHNAGLEQYF. The CDR3 bases are TGTGCCAGCAGTCCAACTCACAATGCGGGCCTCGAGCAGTACTTC.